Listed below are T cell receptor beta chains from one sample, sequenced in a study of blood T cell repertoires in COVID-19. The data were produced by immunoSEQ multiplex PCR, yet TCRdb's version contains in-frame clones alone and is incomplete. The sample lists just under 350,000 clones, more than 70% seen once, with roughly 3% in the top ten. The sequenced sample was peripheral blood. These receptors all stem from a young man with active or convalescent COVID-19. CDR3s leave out the opening cysteine and the closing phenylalanine or tryptophan.

>TRBJ2-3|TRBV7-3|14
ASSSEPGLGTDTQY
>TRBJ1-3|TRBV9|14
ASSVSPAGSGNTIY
>TRBJ1-5|TRBV2|11
ASRTQGGAPQH
>TRBJ2-1|TRBV7-7|13
ASSLVASGYNEQF
>TRBJ2-3|TRBV7-3|11
ASSPSGTDTQY
>TRBJ1-1|TRBV4-3|14
ASSQDLGAVNTEAF
>TRBJ2-7|TRBV4-3|14
ASSQDGLAGPYEQY
>TRBJ2-1|TRBV7-9|15
ASSFEVAGDPYNEQF
>TRBJ1-3|TRBV19|13
ASGGQAISGNTIY
>TRBJ1-5|TRBV27|12
ASSLDGRPRPQH